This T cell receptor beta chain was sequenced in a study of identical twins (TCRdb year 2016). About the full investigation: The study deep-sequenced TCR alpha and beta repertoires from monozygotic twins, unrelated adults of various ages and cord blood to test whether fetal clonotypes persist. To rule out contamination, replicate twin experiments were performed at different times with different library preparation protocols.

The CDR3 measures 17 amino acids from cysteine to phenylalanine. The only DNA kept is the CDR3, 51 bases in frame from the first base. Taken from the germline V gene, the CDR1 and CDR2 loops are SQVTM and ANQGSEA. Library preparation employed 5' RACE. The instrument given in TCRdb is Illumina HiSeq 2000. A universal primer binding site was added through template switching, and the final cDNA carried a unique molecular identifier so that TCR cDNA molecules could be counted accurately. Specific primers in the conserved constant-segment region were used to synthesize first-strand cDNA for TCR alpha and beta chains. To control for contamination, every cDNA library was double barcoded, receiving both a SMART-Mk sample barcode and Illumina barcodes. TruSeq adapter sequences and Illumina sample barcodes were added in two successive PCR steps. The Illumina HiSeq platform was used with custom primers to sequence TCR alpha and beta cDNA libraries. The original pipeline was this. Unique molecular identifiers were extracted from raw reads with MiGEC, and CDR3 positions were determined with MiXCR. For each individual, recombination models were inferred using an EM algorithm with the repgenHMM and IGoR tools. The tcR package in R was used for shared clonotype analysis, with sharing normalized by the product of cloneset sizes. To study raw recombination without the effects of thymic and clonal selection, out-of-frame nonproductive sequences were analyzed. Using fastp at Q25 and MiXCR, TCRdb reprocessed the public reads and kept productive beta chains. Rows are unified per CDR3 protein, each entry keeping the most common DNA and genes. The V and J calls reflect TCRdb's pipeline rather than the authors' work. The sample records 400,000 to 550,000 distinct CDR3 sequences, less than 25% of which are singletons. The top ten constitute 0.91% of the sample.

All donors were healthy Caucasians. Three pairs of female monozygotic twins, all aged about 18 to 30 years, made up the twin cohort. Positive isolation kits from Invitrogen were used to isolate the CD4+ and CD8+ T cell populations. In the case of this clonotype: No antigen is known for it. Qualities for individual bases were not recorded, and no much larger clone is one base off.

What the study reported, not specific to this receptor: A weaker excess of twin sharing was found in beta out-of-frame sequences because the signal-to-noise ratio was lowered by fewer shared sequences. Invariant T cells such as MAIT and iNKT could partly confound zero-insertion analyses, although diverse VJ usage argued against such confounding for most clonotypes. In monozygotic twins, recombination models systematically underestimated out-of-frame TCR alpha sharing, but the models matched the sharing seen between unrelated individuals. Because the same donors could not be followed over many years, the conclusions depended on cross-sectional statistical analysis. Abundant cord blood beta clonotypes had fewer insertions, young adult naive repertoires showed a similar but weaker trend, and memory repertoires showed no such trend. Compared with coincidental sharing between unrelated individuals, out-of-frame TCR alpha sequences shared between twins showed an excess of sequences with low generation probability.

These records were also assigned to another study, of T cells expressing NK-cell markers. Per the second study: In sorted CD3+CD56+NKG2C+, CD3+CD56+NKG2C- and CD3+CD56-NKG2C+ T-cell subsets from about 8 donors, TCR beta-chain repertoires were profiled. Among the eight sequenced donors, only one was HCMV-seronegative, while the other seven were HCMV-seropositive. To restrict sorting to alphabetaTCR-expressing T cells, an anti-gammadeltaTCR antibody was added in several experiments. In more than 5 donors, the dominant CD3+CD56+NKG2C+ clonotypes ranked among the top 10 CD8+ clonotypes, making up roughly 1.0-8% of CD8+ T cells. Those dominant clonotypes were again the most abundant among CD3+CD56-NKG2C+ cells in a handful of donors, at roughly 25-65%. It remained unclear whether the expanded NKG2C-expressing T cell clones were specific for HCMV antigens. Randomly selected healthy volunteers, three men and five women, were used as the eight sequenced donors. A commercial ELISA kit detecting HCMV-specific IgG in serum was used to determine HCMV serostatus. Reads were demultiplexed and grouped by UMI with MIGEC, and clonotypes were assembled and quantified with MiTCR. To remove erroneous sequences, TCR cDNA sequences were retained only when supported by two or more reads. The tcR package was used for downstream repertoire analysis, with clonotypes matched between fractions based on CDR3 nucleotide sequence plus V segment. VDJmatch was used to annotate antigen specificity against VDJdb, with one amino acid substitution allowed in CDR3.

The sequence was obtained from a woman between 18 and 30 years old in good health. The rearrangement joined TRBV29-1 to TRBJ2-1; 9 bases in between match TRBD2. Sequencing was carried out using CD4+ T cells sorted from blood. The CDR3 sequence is CSYLGREGTEFGNEQFF. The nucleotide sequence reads TGCAGTTACCTTGGGCGGGAGGGGACGGAGTTTGGCAATGAGCAGTTCTTC.